The clone carrying this T cell receptor beta chain has a count of ten or more. Time point reported: sample taken at primary tumor resection. Unsorted samples of tumor, nontumor lung or frozen PBMC had their whole RNA sequenced. This record comes from a study of spatial heterogeneity in lung cancer. Looking at the study overall: Alpha-chain sequences were consistently detected less often than beta-chain sequences.

The germline gives CDR1 MGHRA, CDR2 YSYEKL. Trimming stripped 2 bases from V and 2 bases from J, with 9 bases between. CDR3 length equals 15 residues. Every molecule of TCR cDNA had its own unique molecular identifier. TCRdb fed the 5' RACE reads into MiXCR, producing one record per CDR3 protein. The sample lists approximately 40,000 distinct CDR3 sequences; around 7% were seen once. The TCR originated in a female donor with early-stage non-small cell lung cancer. The sample here was PBMCs, taken at surgery. The rearrangement uses TRBV4-1 and TRBJ2-2, with D possibly TRBD2 on 6 matching bases. The CDR3 DNA reads TGCGCCAGCAGCCAACGGGACTTAAACACCGGGGAGCTGTTTTTT. Amino acids: CASSQRDLNTGELFF.